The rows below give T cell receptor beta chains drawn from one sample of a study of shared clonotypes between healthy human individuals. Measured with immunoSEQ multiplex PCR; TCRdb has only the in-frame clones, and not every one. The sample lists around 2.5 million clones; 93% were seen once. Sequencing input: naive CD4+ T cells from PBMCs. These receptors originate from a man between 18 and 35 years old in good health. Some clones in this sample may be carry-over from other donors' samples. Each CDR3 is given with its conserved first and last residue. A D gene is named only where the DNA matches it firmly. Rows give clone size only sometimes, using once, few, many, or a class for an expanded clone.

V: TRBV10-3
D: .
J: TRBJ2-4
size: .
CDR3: CAISDGGIQYF
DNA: TGTGCCATCAGTGATGGGGGGATTCAGTACTTC

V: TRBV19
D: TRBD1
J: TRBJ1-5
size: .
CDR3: CASSRRDRGLWSNQPQHF
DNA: TGTGCCAGTAGTAGGAGAGACAGGGGGCTATGGAGCAATCAGCCCCAGCATTTT

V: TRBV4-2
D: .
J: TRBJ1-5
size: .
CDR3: CASSQDWTDNQPQHF
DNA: TGTGCCAGCAGCCAAGACTGGACAGACAATCAGCCCCAGCATTTT

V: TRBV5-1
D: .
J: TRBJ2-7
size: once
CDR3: CASSFNRDTLTYEQYF
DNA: TGCGCCAGCAGCTTTAACAGGGATACATTAACCTACGAGCAGTACTTC

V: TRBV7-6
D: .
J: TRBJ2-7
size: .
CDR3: CASSLGTGRAYEQYF
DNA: TGTGCCAGCAGCTTAGGAACGGGACGGGCCTACGAGCAGTACTTC

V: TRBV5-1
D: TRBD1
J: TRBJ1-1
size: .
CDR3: CASSLAGQENTEAFF
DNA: TGCGCCAGCAGCTTGGCGGGACAGGAGAACACTGAAGCTTTCTTT

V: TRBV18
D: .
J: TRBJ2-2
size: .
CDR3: CASSPPSTGRTGELFF
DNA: TGTGCCAGCTCACCACCGTCCACAGGTCGCACCGGGGAGCTGTTTTTT

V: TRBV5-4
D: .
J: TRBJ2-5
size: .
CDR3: CASSGPVEETQYF
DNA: TGTGCCAGCAGCGGGCCAGTAGAAGAGACCCAGTACTTC

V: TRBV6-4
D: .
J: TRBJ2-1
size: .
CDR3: CASSNEQGSYNEQFF
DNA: TGTGCCAGCAGCAACGAACAAGGATCCTACAATGAGCAGTTCTTC

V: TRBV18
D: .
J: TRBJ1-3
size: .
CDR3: CASSPRNGLSGNTIYF
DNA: TGTGCCAGCTCACCACGTAATGGCCTCTCTGGAAACACCATATATTTT

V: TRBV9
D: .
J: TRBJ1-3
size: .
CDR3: CASSVAGTSYTIYF
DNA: TGTGCCAGCAGCGTTGCCGGGACAAGTTACACCATATATTTT

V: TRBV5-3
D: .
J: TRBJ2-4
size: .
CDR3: CARRENIQYF
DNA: TGTGCCAGAAGGGAAAACATTCAGTACTTC

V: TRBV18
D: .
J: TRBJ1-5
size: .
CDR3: CASSPRGGLSNQPQHF
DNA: TGTGCCAGCTCACCACGTGGGGGGCTTAGCAATCAGCCCCAGCATTTT

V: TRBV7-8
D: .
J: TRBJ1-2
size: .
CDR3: CASSLGGSFNYGYTF
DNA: TGTGCCAGCAGCTTAGGGGGGAGTTTTAACTATGGCTACACCTTC

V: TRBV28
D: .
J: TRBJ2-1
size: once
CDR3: CASSAPRQGTKQFF
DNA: TGTGCCAGCAGTGCCCCTCGACAGGGGACTAAGCAGTTCTTC